Following are 11 T cell receptor beta chains from one sample sequenced in a study of OX40 agonist ivuxolimab in advanced cancers. The repertoire was sequenced with immunoSEQ multiplex PCR; TCRdb's copy has only in-frame clones and lacks some. The sample lists nearly 85,000 clones; roughly 83% were seen once. This specimen was CD4+ or CD8+ T cells sorted from blood, taken in a trial of the OX40 agonist ivuxolimab. The source is an adult with an advanced solid tumor such as melanoma, head and neck, liver or kidney cancer.

This clone was detected a few times. The rearrangement joins TRBV4-3 to TRBJ1-1, with D maybe TRBD1 (6 bases). Germline CDR1 and CDR2: LGHNA and YSLEER. Trimming stripped 4 bases from V and 1 base from J, with 13 bases between. This CDR3 has 15 residues. CDR3 protein: CASSPAGTTNTEAFF. As DNA, the CDR3 is TGCGCCAGCAGCCCCGCCGGGACAACGAACACTGAAGCTTTCTTT.

The gene calls are TRBV5-1 and TRBJ1-4; the match to TRBD1 covers 8 bases. The germline CDR1 and CDR2 sequences are SGHRS and YFSETQ. The V gene end was trimmed by 1 base and the J gene end by 9 bases; junction bases not matched to a gene: 2. This CDR3 spans 13 amino acids. The CDR3 is CASSLTGGKKLFF. CDR3 bases: TGCGCCAGCAGCTTGACAGGGGGTAAAAAACTGTTTTTT.

The rearrangement joins TRBV5-1 to TRBJ2-1, with 7 bases fitting TRBD2. Germline V lookup: CDR1 SGHRS, CDR2 YFSETQ. The CDR3 sequence is 16 residues long. The V segment lost 6 bases and the J segment 0 bases; nucleotides outside the gene matches: 9. Here the CDR3 reads CASNWVLADSYNEQFF. DNA for the CDR3: TGCGCCAGCAACTGGGTGCTAGCGGACTCCTACAATGAGCAGTTCTTC. Using reference TRBV5-1 and TRBJ2-1 for the parts outside the CDR3, the full variable domain is KAGVTQTPRYLIKTRGQQVTLSCSPISGHRSVSWYQQTPGQGLQFLFEYFSETQRNKGNFPGRFSGRQFSNSRSEMNVSTLELGDSALYLCASNWVLADSYNEQFFGPGTRLTVL.

The J gene is TRBJ1-2, the V gene TRBV7-9; the match to TRBD1 covers 7 bases. Germline CDR1 reads SEHNR; CDR2 reads FQNEAQ (reference sequence). The CDR3 has 18 residues. The V and J ends lost 4 bases and 2 bases, in that order; junction bases with no gene match: 16. CDR3 in DNA: TGTGCCAGCAGCTCGACAGGGTCCAAGTCTCAAAAGAACTATGGCTACACCTTC. Translation gives CASSSTGSKSQKNYGYTF.

The V call is TRBV9, the J call TRBJ1-5; D is undetermined. Looked up from germline, CDR1 is SGDLS and CDR2 is YYNGEE. The CDR3 covers 13 residues. The V end lost 3 bases, the J end lost 7 bases, and 11 bases lay between the germline ends. In DNA, the CDR3 is TGTGCCAGCAGCGGGCTGGATGGGCAGCCCCAGCATTTT. Translating gives CASSGLDGQPQHF.

This CDR3 reads CASSLSLGAGNTIYF. CDR3 sequence (DNA): TGCGCCAGCAGCCTATCGTTGGGGGCCGGAAACACCATATATTTT. The genes are TRBV5-1 and TRBJ1-3, with D perhaps matching TRBD1 (6 bases). CDR1 and CDR2 (germline): SGHRS, YFSETQ. Deletions cut 4 bases from V and 4 bases from J, with 15 bases between. The CDR3 is made up of 15 amino acids.

Only a few counts were recorded for this clone. V gene TRBV19 combines with J gene TRBJ1-1; D ambiguous. V was trimmed by 4 bases and J by 7 bases, leaving 10 bases between them. CDR3 length: 12 amino acids. Germline V gene sequence: CDR1 LNHDA, CDR2 SQIVND (reference sequence). CDR3 region: CASSTHGREAFF. The CDR3 DNA reads TGTGCCAGTAGTACTCATGGCCGTGAAGCTTTCTTT.

V gene TRBV6-5 combines with J gene TRBJ1-4, with 8 bases aligning to TRBD1. The CDR3 runs 16 residues. With V trimmed by 1 base and J by 7 bases, 8 bases remained unmatched. Germline lookup yields CDR1 MNHEY and CDR2 SVGAGI. The CDR3 region is CASSYFFGQGGEKLFF. DNA for the CDR3: TGTGCCAGCAGTTACTTTTTCGGACAGGGAGGTGAAAAACTGTTTTTT.

The chain joins TRBV11-2 to TRBJ2-1; D possibly corresponds to TRBD1 (6 bases). Per germline, CDR1 SGHAT and CDR2 FQNNGV. Trimming took off 0 bases at V and 4 bases at J, with 10 bases between the two ends. The CDR3 is 15 amino acids. DNA of the CDR3: TGTGCCAGCAGCTTAGACAGGGGCGCGTACAATGAGCAGTTCTTC. This gives the protein CASSLDRGAYNEQFF.

This clone was observed a few times. CDR3: CASSPGGGYTEAFF. CDR3 sequence (DNA): TGTGCCAGCTCACCCGGGGGAGGTTACACTGAAGCTTTCTTT. The chain links TRBV18 to TRBJ1-1, with D possibly being TRBD1 (5 bases). The CDR3 runs 14 residues. V was pared by 3 bases and J by 3 bases, with 11 bases between. The germline V gene has CDR1 KGHSH and CDR2 LQKENI.

The J gene is TRBJ1-6, the V gene TRBV10-3; D not resolved. This CDR3 spans 16 amino acids. Germline V gives CDR1 ENHRY, CDR2 SYGVKD. Deletions cut 0 bases from V and 10 bases from J, with 16 bases between. Here the CDR3 reads CAISESEGPFRSPLHF. The CDR3 DNA is TGTGCCATCAGTGAGTCGGAAGGTCCATTCAGGTCACCCCTCCACTTT.